The following is a T cell receptor (beta chain) sequence with its context. No antigen is known for it. This sample stems from a study of shared clonotypes between healthy human individuals. Whole-study findings and limits: Approximately 4.6% of naive CD4 clonotypes were common to a handful of donors.

Sequencing was performed with immunoSEQ multiplex PCR; in TCRdb, only in-frame clones are kept and a portion is missing. Of approximately 1.4 million clones detected, under 99% appear once; the ten largest clones hold roughly 0.42%. The split of CD4+ cells yielded CD45RA+ naive and CD45RA-negative memory subsets. Sequences were obtained from naive CD4+ T cells sorted from blood. The subset was: CD45RA+ positively selected. This TCR derives from a man between 25 and 39 years old in good health.

The CDR3 region is CASSPRDYGRDYEQYF. The CDR3 DNA follows: TGTGCCAGCAGCCCACGGGACTACGGTAGGGACTACGAGCAGTACTTC. The chain has TRBV11-3 and TRBJ2-7; 7 bases match TRBD2. The V gene end was trimmed by 5 bases and the J gene end by 3 bases; junction bases not matched to a gene: 13. The CDR3 is 16 amino acids. CDR1 and CDR2 (germline): SGHNT, YENEEA.